Following are 14 T cell receptor beta chains from one sample sequenced in a study of cytomegalovirus exposure and HLA in healthy donors. Vbeta (60) and Jbeta (13) primers were used in the PCR. Here immunoSEQ multiplex PCR was the method, and the copy in TCRdb shows in-frame clones only, minus some. Among around 160,000 clones, around 85% were seen once, and the ten largest hold 7.5% to 10%. The source material was PBMCs. Every receptor here comes from a man aged 18 to 29 in good health and CMV-seropositive.

This chain uses TRBV30 with TRBJ1-1; D remains unclear. Germline CDR1 and CDR2: GTSNPN and SVGIG (reference sequence). V shed 3 bases and J shed 5 bases, with 19 bases lying between them. The CDR3 runs 15 residues. CDR3 in DNA: TGTGCCTGGAGCCGCGGGCATGGAGGTGTAACTGAAGCTTTCTTT. Protein sequence: CAWSRGHGGVTEAFF.

This CDR3 reads CASSVRDREYNEQFF. Written as DNA, the CDR3 is TGTGCCAGCAGCGTCCGGGACAGGGAATACAATGAGCAGTTCTTC. The gene calls are TRBV9 and TRBJ2-1; 9 bases align to TRBD1. Trimming removed 2 bases from V and 4 bases from J; junction bases left unmatched: 4. Germline V CDR1 and CDR2: SGDLS, YYNGEE. The CDR3 length is 15 residues.

A single count supports this clone. The rearrangement uses TRBV27 and TRBJ1-5; a possible D gene is TRBD1 (5 bases). The germline V gene encodes CDR1 MNHEY and CDR2 SMNVEV (reference sequence). The V gene lost 5 bases and the J gene lost 3 bases, with 8 bases spanning the gap. The CDR3 loop spans 13 amino acids. CDR3 in amino acids: CASSPRDNQPQHF. The CDR3 DNA reads as TGTGCCAGCAGTCCCAGGGACAATCAGCCCCAGCATTTT.

The V gene is TRBV7-2, the J gene TRBJ2-3, with 8 bases fitting TRBD2. V was pared by 5 bases and J by 1 base, with 2 bases of the junction left unmatched. Germline lookup yields CDR1 SGHTA and CDR2 FQGNSA. The length of the CDR3 is 14 residues. The CDR3 DNA follows: TGTGCCAGCAGCCCGACTAGCGGCACAGATACGCAGTATTTT. It translates to CASSPTSGTDTQYF. The full variable domain, its missing parts supplied by reference TRBV7-2 and TRBJ2-3, is GAGVSQSPSNKVTEKGKDVELRCDPISGHTALYWYRQSLGQGLEFLIYFQGNSAPDKSGLPSDRFSAERTGGSVSTLTIQRTQQEDSAVYLCASSPTSGTDTQYFGPGTRLTVL.

The J gene is TRBJ2-1, the V gene TRBV4-1, with TRBD2 identical over 11 bases. V dropped 4 bases and J dropped 5; count of bases not matched to a gene: 4. Germline CDR1 MGHRA, CDR2 YSYEKL. The CDR3 runs to 15 residues. In nucleotides, the CDR3 is TGCGCCAGCAGCCTTAGCGGGGGGGCCAACAATGAGCAGTTCTTC. Translation: CASSLSGGANNEQFF.

J is TRBJ2-2 and V is TRBV9, with D hard to call. The V gene lost 4 bases and the J gene lost 7 bases, with 8 bases spanning the gap. Germline-derived CDR1 and CDR2 are SGDLS and YYNGEE. The CDR3 spans 12 residues. Here the CDR3 reads CASSLPGGELFF. CDR3 sequence (DNA): TGTGCCAGCAGCCTCCCAGGCGGGGAGCTGTTTTTT. Filled out from reference TRBV9 and TRBJ2-2, the complete variable domain reads DSGVTQTPKHLITATGQRVTLRCSPRSGDLSVYWYQQSLDQGLQFLIQYYNGEERAKGNILERFSAQQFPDLHSELNLSSLELGDSALYFCASSLPGGELFFGEGSRLTVL.

This chain connects TRBV11-2 to TRBJ2-7, with 12 nucleotides matching TRBD1. Germline V gene lookup returns CDR1 SGHAT and CDR2 FQNNGV. The V and J ends lost 3 bases and 2 bases, in that order; junction bases with no gene match: 2. The CDR3 spans 15 residues. In DNA form, the CDR3 reads TGTGCCAGCAGCTTGGGACAGGGGGCCCCCTACGAGCAGTACTTC. This codes for CASSLGQGAPYEQYF.

The V and J genes are TRBV27 and TRBJ1-6, with 7 bases fitting TRBD1. With 4 bases clipped from V and 10 bases from J, the junction kept 4 bases outside the gene matches. The CDR3 spans 13 residues. The germline V gene has CDR1 MNHEY and CDR2 SMNVEV (reference sequence). DNA of the CDR3: TGTGCCAGCAGTTCGGGACAGATATCACCCCTCCACTTT. This gives the protein CASSSGQISPLHF.

The chain links TRBV5-5 to TRBJ1-6; the D is unclear. The CDR3 length is 15 residues. CDR1 SGHKS and CDR2 YYEKEE come from the germline V gene (reference sequence). The V end was cut by 4 bases, the J end by 5 bases, with 13 bases between. The CDR3 DNA reads as TGTGCCAGCAGCGACGGGTACGCCAATAATTCACCCCTCCACTTT. It specifies CASSDGYANNSPLHF.

The rearrangement joins TRBV19 to TRBJ2-7; unclear D gene. Deletions cut 5 bases from V and 2 bases from J, with 13 bases between. Germline V gene sequence: CDR1 LNHDA, CDR2 SQIVND (reference sequence). CDR3 length: 14 amino acids. The CDR3 loop is CASSWARETYEQYF. Here the CDR3 DNA reads TGTGCCAGTAGTTGGGCCCGCGAAACCTACGAGCAGTACTTC.

This clone was picked up a small number of times. The chain couples TRBV11-3 to TRBJ2-7; 7 bases are shared with TRBD2. The germline CDR1 and CDR2 sequences are SGHNT and YENEEA. This CDR3 spans 16 amino acids. Trimming removed 0 bases from V and 5 bases from J; junction bases left unmatched: 10. CDR3 DNA sequence: TGTGCCAGCAGCTTAGATGGCCGCGGGGGAAGCGACGAGCAGTACTTC. Its protein product is CASSLDGRGGSDEQYF.

The chain is built from TRBV27 and TRBJ1-2, with TRBD1 as a possible D gene (5 bases). Germline CDR1 is MNHEY and CDR2 is SMNVEV (reference sequence). The length of the CDR3 is 17 residues. Trimming stripped 2 bases from V and 1 base from J, with 17 bases between. Written as DNA, the CDR3 is TGTGCCAGCAGTTTAAGAGGTAGCGGGGCGGATAACTATGGCTACACCTTC. This encodes CASSLRGSGADNYGYTF.

The chain is built from TRBV5-6 and TRBJ1-4; no clear D. The V end was cut by 1 base, the J end by 1 base, with 8 bases between. Germline lookup yields CDR1 SGHDT and CDR2 YYEEEE. This CDR3 has 15 residues. CDR3 sequence: CASSLMGRTNEKLFF. CDR3 nucleotide sequence: TGTGCCAGCAGCTTGATGGGCAGAACTAATGAAAAACTGTTTTTT.

Comment on this clone: A junction boundary mismatches the germline segment, possibly from a read error. The chain carries TRBV29-1 and TRBJ2-3; the D gene is possibly TRBD1 (7 bases). The germline CDR1 and CDR2 sequences are SQVTM and ANQGSEA. The CDR3 sequence is 13 residues long. CDR3 protein: CSVEAPGGDTQYF. The CDR3 DNA is TGCAGCGTCGAAGCTCCAGGGGGGGATACGCAGTATTTT.